This T cell receptor (beta chain) was observed in a study of blood T cells in healthy people across ages. Using a J-beta primer mix together with a sample-barcoded 5' primer, a second PCR was run for about 6 to 12 cycles. TCRdb ran MiXCR on the 5' RACE reads and lists one entry per CDR3 protein. Of 1.5 million to 2 million distinct CDR3 sequences listed, 28% are singletons. Donor samples were obtained from healthy Caucasian individuals from Russia, aged about 6 to 95. Trimming removed 8 bases at V and 9 bases at J, with 14 bases between. This CDR3 spans 13 amino acids. The germline V gene has CDR1 SGHAT and CDR2 FQNNGV.

The TCR sequence derives from a woman in her 30s in good health. Sequenced sample: blood. The chain uses TRBV11-2 and TRBJ1-6; D uncertain. The chain's CDR3 is CASSVSLSSPLHF. The CDR3, as DNA: TGTGCCAGCTCTGTTTCTCTAAGTTCACCCCTCCACTTT.